Each of the 13 T cell receptor beta chains below was sequenced from the same sample in a study of blood T cell repertoires in COVID-19. TCRdb's table, derived via immunoSEQ multiplex PCR, lists solely in-frame clones and lacks some. The data contain around 310,000 clones, 90% of them seen just once; the ten biggest clones take up under 1.1%. The sequencing input was peripheral blood. The receptors originated from a woman aged 35 to 49 with COVID-19, enrolled during active disease.

This chain links TRBV19 with TRBJ2-1, with a possible D match to TRBD2 (6 bases). V was clipped by 3 bases and J by 7 bases, with 7 bases between them. The germline V gene encodes CDR1 LNHDA and CDR2 SQIVND (reference sequence). The CDR3 length is 12 residues. The CDR3, as DNA: TGTGCCAGTAGTATTGGGGGGAATGAGCAGTTCTTC. This codes for CASSIGGNEQFF.

The gene calls are TRBV6-5 and TRBJ1-3; a weak D match, TRBD1 (6 bases). Germline V gives CDR1 MNHEY, CDR2 SVGAGI. The CDR3 consists of 13 residues. Trimming took off 2 bases at V and 8 bases at J, with 10 bases between the two ends. CDR3 region: CASSYDRSDTIYF. CDR3 DNA sequence: TGTGCCAGCAGTTACGACAGGAGCGACACCATATATTTT.

The chain uses TRBV2 and TRBJ1-6; D is ambiguous. With 2 bases removed from V and 8 bases from J, the gap between germline ends came to 7 bases. Germline V gene sequence: CDR1 SNHLY, CDR2 FYNNEI. The CDR3 is made up of 13 amino acids. This CDR3 is CASSERRDSPLHF. Written as DNA, the CDR3 is TGTGCCAGCAGTGAACGGAGGGATTCACCCCTCCACTTT.

The V call is TRBV7-9, the J call TRBJ1-4, with D possibly matching TRBD1 (5 bases). V was cut by 1 base and J by 5 bases, with 11 bases left in between. This CDR3 spans 15 amino acids. Germline lookup yields CDR1 SEHNR and CDR2 FQNEAQ (reference sequence). CDR3 protein: CASSLGGGSNEKLFF. CDR3 DNA sequence: TGTGCCAGCAGCTTAGGCGGGGGTTCGAATGAAAAACTGTTTTTT. The full variable domain, rest sourced from reference TRBV7-9 and TRBJ1-4, is DTGVSQNPRHKITKRGQNVTFRCDPISEHNRLYWYRQTLGQGPEFLTYFQNEAQLEKSRLLSDRFSAERPKGSFSTLEIQRTEQGDSAMYLCASSLGGGSNEKLFFGSGTQLSVL.

The rearrangement uses TRBV7-9 and TRBJ1-3; possible D gene TRBD1, 6 bases. The CDR3 loop spans 16 amino acids. Trimming stripped 4 bases from V and 5 bases from J, with 18 bases between. CDR1 SEHNR and CDR2 FQNEAQ come from the germline V gene (reference sequence). Here the CDR3 reads CASSSTNGTYRNTIYF. CDR3 nucleotide sequence: TGTGCCAGCAGCTCGACCAACGGGACATACAGAAACACCATATATTTT.

The chain carries TRBV29-1 and TRBJ1-1; possibly TRBD1 for D (5 bases). CDR3 length equals 11 residues. Germline CDR1 is SQVTM and CDR2 is ANQGSEA. V lost 7 bases to trimming and J lost 8 bases, with 14 bases between them. CDR3: CSGQRQSEAFF. The CDR3 DNA reads TGCAGCGGCCAAAGACAGTCCGAAGCTTTCTTT.

Of note for this clone: Within the sample, other DNA sequences also encode this same CDR3. V gene TRBV9 combines with J gene TRBJ1-6; 9 bases fit TRBD1. The germline V gene encodes CDR1 SGDLS and CDR2 YYNGEE. The CDR3 loop spans 15 amino acids. After removal of 5 bases from V and 10 bases from J, the junction contained 10 bases not matched to a gene. The CDR3 region is CASSATPGQGSPLHF. Written as DNA, the CDR3 is TGTGCCAGCAGTGCAACTCCGGGACAGGGCTCACCCCTCCACTTT.

J is TRBJ2-5 and V is TRBV6-2 or TRBV6-3; 10 nucleotides line up with TRBD2. V was pared by 2 bases and J by 3 bases, with 6 bases of the junction left unmatched. Germline V gene lookup returns CDR1 MNHEY and CDR2 SVGEGT. The CDR3 has 16 amino acids. CDR3 loop: CASSYHTSGDKETQYF. As DNA, the CDR3 is TGTGCCAGCAGTTACCACACTAGCGGGGATAAAGAGACCCAGTACTTC.

The chain carries TRBV11-2 and TRBJ1-3; 8 positions agree with TRBD1. After removal of 5 bases from V and 2 bases from J, the junction contained 5 bases not matched to a gene. The germline gives CDR1 SGHAT, CDR2 FQNNGV. The CDR3 has 15 amino acids. The CDR3 loop reads CASSTRTGPGNTIYF. CDR3 nucleotides: TGTGCCAGCAGCACCCGGACAGGGCCTGGAAACACCATATATTTT.

The genes are TRBV6-5 and TRBJ1-1, with D maybe TRBD1 (6 bases). Germline CDR1 reads MNHEY; CDR2 reads SVGAGI. V shed 6 bases and J shed 5 bases, with 7 bases lying between them. The CDR3 extends over 11 amino acids. Here the CDR3 DNA reads TGTGCCAGCAGCAGGGGAACTGAAGCTTTCTTT. It codes for CASSRGTEAFF.

This clone was seen more than once but under ten times. CDR3 nucleotide sequence: TGTGCCAGCAGCTCCTCTCAGGGGCGCGGAAACACCATATATTTT. Its protein product is CASSSSQGRGNTIYF. This chain links TRBV5-4 with TRBJ1-3, with a possible D match to TRBD1 (6 bases). V was shortened by 3 bases and J by 4 bases, with 14 bases between the two germline ends. Germline V CDR1 and CDR2: SGHNT, YYREEE (reference sequence). This CDR3 spans 15 amino acids.

This clone was counted a few times. The chain couples TRBV3-1 (or the pseudogene TRBV3-2) to TRBJ1-3, with TRBD1 matching over 8 bases. V shed 5 bases and J 3 bases; nucleotides not matched to a gene: 18. Germline V gene data show CDR1 as LGHDT and CDR2 as YNNKEL (reference sequence). The CDR3 has 19 amino acids. In DNA form, the CDR3 reads TGTGCCAGCAGCTTTTGGGACAGGCGGGGAAAACTCGGTGGAAACACCATATATTTT. Its translation: CASSFWDRRGKLGGNTIYF.

The chain is built from TRBV5-1 and TRBJ2-7; D is ambiguous. Germline values: CDR1 SGHRS, CDR2 YFSETQ. Trimming pared 0 bases from V and 0 bases from J, leaving 7 bases between. This CDR3 spans 14 amino acids. CDR3 region: CASSLGAGSYEQYF. CDR3 in DNA: TGCGCCAGCAGCTTGGGTGCAGGCTCCTACGAGCAGTACTTC.